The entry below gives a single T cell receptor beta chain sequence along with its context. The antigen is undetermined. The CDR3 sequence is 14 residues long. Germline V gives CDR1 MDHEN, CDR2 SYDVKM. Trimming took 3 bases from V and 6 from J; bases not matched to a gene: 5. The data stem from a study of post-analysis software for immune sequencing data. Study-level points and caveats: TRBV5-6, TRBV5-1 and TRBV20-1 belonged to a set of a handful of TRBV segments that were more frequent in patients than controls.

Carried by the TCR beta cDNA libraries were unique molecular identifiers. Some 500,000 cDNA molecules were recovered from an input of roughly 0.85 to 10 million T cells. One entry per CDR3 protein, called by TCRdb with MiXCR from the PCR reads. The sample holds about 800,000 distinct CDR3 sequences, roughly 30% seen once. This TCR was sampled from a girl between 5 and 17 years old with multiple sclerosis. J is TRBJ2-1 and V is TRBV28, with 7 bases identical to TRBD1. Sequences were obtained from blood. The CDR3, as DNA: TGTGCCAGCAGTTTCGACAGGGCTTGCAATGAGCAGTTCTTC. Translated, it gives CASSFDRACNEQFF.